The rows below give T cell receptor beta chains drawn from one sample of a study of blood T cell repertoires in COVID-19. Clones were sequenced by immunoSEQ multiplex PCR, and TCRdb holds only the in-frame ones, with some missing. The data contain approximately 110,000 clones, 81% of them seen just once; the ten biggest clones take up roughly 37%. Sequencing input: peripheral blood. All receptors come from a man aged 80 or over with acute or convalescent COVID-19. Each CDR3 is given without its conserved first and last residue.

v_call: TRBV18
cdr3_aa: ASSSDRVSTDTQY

v_call: TRBV18
cdr3_aa: ASSLLRLNEQF

v_call: TRBV19
cdr3_aa: ASRETGAYNEQF

v_call: TRBV3-1/TRBV3-2
cdr3_aa: ASSPGQMNTEAF

v_call: TRBV28
cdr3_aa: ASSLTGTGSYEQY

v_call: TRBV19
cdr3_aa: ASSEPSTDTQY

v_call: TRBV3-1/TRBV3-2
cdr3_aa: ASTPSRQLNTIY

v_call: TRBV30
cdr3_aa: AWSSRTEAF

v_call: TRBV29-1
cdr3_aa: SVAAGKETQY

v_call: TRBV2
cdr3_aa: ASSADRAEYQPQH

v_call: TRBV12-3/TRBV12-4
cdr3_aa: ASSLMAADEQF

v_call: TRBV30
cdr3_aa: AWSVHFESGGYT

v_call: TRBV18
cdr3_aa: ASSLGTGGDTQY

v_call: TRBV7-2
cdr3_aa: ASKKRDIMNTEAF

v_call: TRBV5-1
cdr3_aa: ASSPGLAGPGGSYNEQF